This TCR beta chain emerged from a study of vaccination and CD4 T cells after COVID-19. Across the study: Recovered-phase convalescent patients showed SARS-CoV-2 positivity by nasal swab PCR; roughly ten were mild, one severe.

As to this clonotype: Its antigen is unidentified.

Stated treatment: approximately 9-day PBMC culture with coronavirus spike peptide pools or control peptides (ViraFEST assay). Sequenced with the Oncomine TCR Beta short-read assay was DNA taken from cultured CD4+ T cells. TCRdb redid the calling of the PCR reads with MiXCR, one entry per CDR3 protein. The sample lists about 14,000 distinct CDR3 sequences; around 55% were seen once. Study conclusions and caveats: Convalescent patients were relatively few, and early post-infection timepoints were missing.

The CDR3 covers 14 residues. The ends were cut back, 4 bases at V and 4 bases at J, with 11 bases in the middle. Germline CDR1 reads SNHLY; CDR2 reads FYNNEI. The chain uses TRBV2 and TRBJ1-5; possibly TRBD1 for D (6 bases). The clonotype was recovered from a human donor who had recovered from COVID-19. Sequencing used CD4+ T cells from blood, cultured in vitro. The CDR3 DNA is TGTGCCAGCAGTGCTCACAGGGTTAATCAGCCCCAGCATTTT. It is translated as CASSAHRVNQPQHF.